This TCR beta chain was captured in a study of CD8 T cells in Susac syndrome. RNA, at about 0.5 to 1 ug, was reverse transcribed with random hexamers. TCR beta CDR3 was amplified by immunoSEQ covering 54 Vbeta and 13 Jbeta. From the immunoSEQ multiplex PCR reads, TCRdb called clonotypes with MiXCR, one entry per CDR3 protein. The sample holds approximately 100,000 distinct CDR3 sequences, about 90% seen once. Sequencing of TCR beta drew on CD8+ and CD4+ T cells from blood. Through negative isolation, CD4+ and CD8+ T cells were obtained, while TEMRA cells were enriched using FACS. This CDR3 is 15 amino acids long. V shed 4 bases, J shed 10 bases, and the junction held 5 bases outside the gene matches. Per the germline V gene, CDR1 is MNHNS and CDR2 is SASEGT.

Material for sequencing was CD8+ T cells from PBMCs. This sequence was found in a human donor in good health. The V and J genes are TRBV6-1 and TRBJ2-1; 15 bases are a match to TRBD2. The CDR3 region has the DNA TGTGCCAGCAGTGCCGGGACTAGCGGGGGGAGAGAGCAGTTCTTC. Amino acid sequence: CASSAGTSGGREQFF.